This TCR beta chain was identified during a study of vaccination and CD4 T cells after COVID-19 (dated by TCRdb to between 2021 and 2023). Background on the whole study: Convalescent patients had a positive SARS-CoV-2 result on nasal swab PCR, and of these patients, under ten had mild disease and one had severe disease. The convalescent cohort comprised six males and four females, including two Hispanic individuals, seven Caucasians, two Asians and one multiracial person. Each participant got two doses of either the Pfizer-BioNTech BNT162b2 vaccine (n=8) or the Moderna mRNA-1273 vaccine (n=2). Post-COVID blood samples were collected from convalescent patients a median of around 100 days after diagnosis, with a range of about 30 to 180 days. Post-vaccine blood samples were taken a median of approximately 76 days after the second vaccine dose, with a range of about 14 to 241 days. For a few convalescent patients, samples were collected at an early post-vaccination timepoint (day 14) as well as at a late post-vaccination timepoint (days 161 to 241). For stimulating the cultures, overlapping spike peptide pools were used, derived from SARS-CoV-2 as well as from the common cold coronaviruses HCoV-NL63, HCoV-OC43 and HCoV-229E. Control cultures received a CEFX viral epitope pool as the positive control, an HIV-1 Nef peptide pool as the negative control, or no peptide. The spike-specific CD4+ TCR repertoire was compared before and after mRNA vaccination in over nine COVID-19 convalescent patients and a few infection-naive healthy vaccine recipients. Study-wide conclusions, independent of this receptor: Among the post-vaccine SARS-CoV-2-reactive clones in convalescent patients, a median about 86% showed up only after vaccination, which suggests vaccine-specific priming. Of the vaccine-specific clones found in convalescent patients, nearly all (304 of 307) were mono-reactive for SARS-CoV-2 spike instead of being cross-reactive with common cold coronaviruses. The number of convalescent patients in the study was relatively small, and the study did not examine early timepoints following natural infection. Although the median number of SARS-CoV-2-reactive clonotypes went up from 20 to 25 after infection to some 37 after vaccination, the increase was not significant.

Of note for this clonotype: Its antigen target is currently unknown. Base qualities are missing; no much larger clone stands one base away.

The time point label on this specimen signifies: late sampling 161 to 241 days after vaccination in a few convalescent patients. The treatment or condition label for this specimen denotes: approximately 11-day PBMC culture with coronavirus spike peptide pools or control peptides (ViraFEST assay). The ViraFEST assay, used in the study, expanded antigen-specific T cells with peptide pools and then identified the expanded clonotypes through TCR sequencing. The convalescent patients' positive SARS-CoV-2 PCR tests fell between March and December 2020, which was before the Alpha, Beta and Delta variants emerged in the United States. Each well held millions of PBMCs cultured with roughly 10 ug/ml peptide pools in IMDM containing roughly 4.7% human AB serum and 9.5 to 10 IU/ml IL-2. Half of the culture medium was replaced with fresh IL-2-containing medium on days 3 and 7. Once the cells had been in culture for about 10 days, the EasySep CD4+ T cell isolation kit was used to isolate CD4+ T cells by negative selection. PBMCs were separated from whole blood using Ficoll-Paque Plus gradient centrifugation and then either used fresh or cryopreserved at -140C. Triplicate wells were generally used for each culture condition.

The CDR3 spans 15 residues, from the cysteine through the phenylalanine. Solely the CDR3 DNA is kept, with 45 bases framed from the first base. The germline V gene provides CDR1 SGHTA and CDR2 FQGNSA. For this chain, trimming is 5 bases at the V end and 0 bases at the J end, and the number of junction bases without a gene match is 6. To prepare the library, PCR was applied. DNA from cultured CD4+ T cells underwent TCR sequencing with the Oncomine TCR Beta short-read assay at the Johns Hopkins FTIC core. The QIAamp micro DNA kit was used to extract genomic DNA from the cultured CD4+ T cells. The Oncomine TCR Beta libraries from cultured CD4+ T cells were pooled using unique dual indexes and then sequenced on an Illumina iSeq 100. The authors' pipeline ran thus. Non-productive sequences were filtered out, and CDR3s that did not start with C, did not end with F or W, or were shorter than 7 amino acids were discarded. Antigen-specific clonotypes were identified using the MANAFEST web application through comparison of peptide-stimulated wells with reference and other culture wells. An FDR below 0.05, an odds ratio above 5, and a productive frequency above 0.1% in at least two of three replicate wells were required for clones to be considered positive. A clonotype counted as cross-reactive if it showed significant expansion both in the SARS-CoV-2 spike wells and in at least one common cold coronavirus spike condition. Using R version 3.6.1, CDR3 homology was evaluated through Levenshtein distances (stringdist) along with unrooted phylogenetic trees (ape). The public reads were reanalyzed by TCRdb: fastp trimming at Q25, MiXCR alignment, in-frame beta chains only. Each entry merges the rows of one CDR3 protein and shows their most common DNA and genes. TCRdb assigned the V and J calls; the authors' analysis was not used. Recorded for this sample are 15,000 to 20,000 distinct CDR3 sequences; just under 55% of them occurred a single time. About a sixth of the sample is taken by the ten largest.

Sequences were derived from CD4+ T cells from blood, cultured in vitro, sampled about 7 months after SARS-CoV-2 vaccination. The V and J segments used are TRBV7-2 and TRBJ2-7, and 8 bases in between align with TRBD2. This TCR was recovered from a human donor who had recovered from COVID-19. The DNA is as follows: TGTGCCAGCAGCAGACTAGCGAAAAGCTCCTACGAGCAGTACTTC. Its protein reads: CASSRLAKSSYEQYF. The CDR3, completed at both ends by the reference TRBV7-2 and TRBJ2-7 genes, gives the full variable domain GAGVSQSPSNKVTEKGKDVELRCDPISGHTALYWYRQSLGQGLEFLIYFQGNSAPDKSGLPSDRFSAERTGGSVSTLTIQRTQQEDSAVYLCASSRLAKSSYEQYFGPGTRLTVT.